This T cell receptor beta chain was documented in a study of cytomegalovirus exposure and HLA in healthy donors. About the study: About 79 million unique TCRs from HLA-typed donors were held in an early data release.

Study-level results: Researchers counted around 150 TCR beta chains as cytomegalovirus-associated. Despite most TCR sequences being rare, some public TCRs occurred in many donors. CMV antigen specificity was confirmed in vitro for a few CMV-associated chains.

About this clone: The antigen is unknown.

Primers for the PCR totalled 60 Vbeta and 13 Jbeta. TCRdb's copy holds only in-frame clones and misses some; the assay was immunoSEQ multiplex PCR. The table has approximately 150,000 clones, around 90% seen once; the top ten hold roughly 0.53%. The trim removed 5 bases at V and 2 bases at J, leaving 18 bases unmatched. Germline V gives CDR1 PRHDT, CDR2 FYEKMQ (reference sequence). The CDR3 extends over 18 amino acids. The J gene is TRBJ2-7, the V gene TRBV13; 7 nucleotides line up with TRBD2. Sequenced: PBMCs. This TCR derives from a woman in her thirties or forties in good health and CMV-seronegative. CDR3: CASSPLNLRQRETYEQYF. CDR3 DNA: TGTGCCAGCAGCCCTCTTAACCTTCGGCAGCGGGAAACCTACGAGCAGTACTTC.